The subject of this entry is one TCR beta chain. These data belong to a study of control samples from healthy donors and cancer patients. This table comes from immunoSEQ multiplex PCR, and its TCRdb copy is limited to in-frame clones, with some not included. The table includes about 76,000 clones, roughly 89% detected once. Germline loops: CDR1 MNHEY, CDR2 SMNVEV (reference sequence). Trimming left V 6 bases short and J 4 bases short, with 12 bases between. This CDR3 has 13 amino acids. The specimen was PBMCs. The receptor was derived from a woman between 50 and 59 years old with colorectal cancer. The genes are TRBV27 and TRBJ1-2; perhaps TRBD1 as D (6 bases). CDR3 loop: CASRLQGSYGYTF. CDR3 DNA sequence: TGTGCCAGCAGACTCCAGGGGAGCTATGGCTACACCTTC.